These 32 T cell receptor beta chains originate from one sample sequenced in a study of blood T cell repertoires in COVID-19. TCRdb keeps only in-frame clones here, not all; method: immunoSEQ multiplex PCR. The data hold 140,000 or so clones, with around 77% observed a single time. Sequencing used peripheral blood. The receptors originated from a man aged 50 to 59 with active or convalescent COVID-19.

As to this clone: In the same sample, other DNA sequences code for this CDR3. The V gene is TRBV7-9, the J gene TRBJ1-2, with 7 bases lining up with TRBD1. The V and J ends lost 1 base and 8 bases, in that order; junction bases with no gene match: 4. CDR1 SEHNR and CDR2 FQNEAQ come from the germline V gene (reference sequence). This CDR3 is built from 13 residues. The CDR3 DNA reads TGTGCCAGCAGCTTAGAACAGGGGCTCGGCTACACCTTC. Amino acid sequence: CASSLEQGLGYTF.

This chain joins TRBV24-1 and TRBJ2-2, with 7 bases lining up with TRBD2. V lost 6 bases, J lost 0 bases, and 6 bases stayed unmatched. The CDR3 spans 16 residues. Germline V CDR1 and CDR2: KGHDR, SFDVKD. The CDR3 DNA reads as TGTGCCACCAGTCACGCTCTAGCGGCGAACACCGGGGAGCTGTTTTTT. Amino acid sequence: CATSHALAANTGELFF.

The CDR3 nucleotides are TGCGCCAGCAGCTCGACAGGGTCAAATTCACCCCTCCACTTT. The encoded protein is CASSSTGSNSPLHF. The V gene is TRBV5-1, the J gene TRBJ1-6, with 7 positions matching TRBD1. After removal of 3 bases from V and 7 bases from J, the junction contained 4 bases not matched to a gene. The CDR3 is 14 amino acids. From germline, CDR1 is SGHRS and CDR2 YFSETQ.

The rearrangement uses TRBV28 and TRBJ1-4, with TRBD1 identical over 10 bases. This CDR3 has 18 amino acids. The junction had 6 bases not matched to a gene; V was cut back by 0 bases and J by 2 bases. Looked up from germline, CDR1 is MDHEN and CDR2 is SYDVKM. CDR3 amino acids: CASSLWTGGAGTNEKLFF. The CDR3 DNA reads as TGTGCCAGCAGTTTATGGACAGGGGGCGCCGGGACTAATGAAAAACTGTTTTTT.

The genes are TRBV5-5 and TRBJ1-1; 7 bases fit TRBD1. This CDR3 is 14 amino acids long. Germline CDR1 SGHKS, CDR2 YYEKEE (reference sequence). The V gene end was trimmed by 6 bases and the J gene end by 1 base; junction bases not matched to a gene: 6. The CDR3 nucleotides read TGTGCCAGCAACTACCAGGGGGGGAACACTGAAGCTTTCTTT. This translates into CASNYQGGNTEAFF.

The chain joins TRBV5-1 to TRBJ2-1; 7 bases agree with TRBD1. Germline CDR1 is SGHRS and CDR2 is YFSETQ. V dropped 1 base and J dropped 4; count of bases not matched to a gene: 5. CDR3 length: 15 amino acids. The CDR3 loop reads CASSLRQGDYNEQFF. The CDR3 DNA sequence: TGCGCCAGCAGCTTGAGGCAGGGGGATTACAATGAGCAGTTCTTC.

The V gene is TRBV14, the J gene TRBJ2-5, with D maybe TRBD1 (5 bases). V dropped 1 base and J dropped 2 bases, with 11 bases sitting between them. CDR1 is SGHDN and CDR2 is FVKESK in the germline V gene. The CDR3 is 15 residues long. The CDR3 sequence is CASSQGRTQQETQYF. The CDR3 DNA follows: TGTGCCAGCAGCCAAGGCCGGACACAGCAAGAGACCCAGTACTTC.

This clone was recorded once. The chain joins TRBV28 to TRBJ1-4; a weak D match, TRBD1 (5 bases). Germline V lookup: CDR1 MDHEN, CDR2 SYDVKM. The V and J ends lost 5 bases and 3 bases respectively, with 10 bases between them. The CDR3 length is 14 residues. The CDR3 DNA reads as TGTGCCAGCAGTCTAGGGGCACCTAATGAAAAACTGTTTTTT. This encodes CASSLGAPNEKLFF. Based on the CDR3 plus reference TRBV28 and TRBJ1-4, the full variable domain is DVKVTQSSRYLVKRTGEKVFLECVQDMDHENMFWYRQDPGLGLRLIYFSYDVKMKEKGDIPEGYSVSREKKERFSLILESASTNQTSMYLCASSLGAPNEKLFFGSGTQLSVL.

This chain connects TRBV7-9 to TRBJ2-1; tentatively, D is TRBD2 (6 bases). Germline V gene sequence: CDR1 SEHNR, CDR2 FQNEAQ (reference sequence). The CDR3 has 15 residues. Trimming took 2 bases from V and 4 from J, leaving 12 bases between them. This chain's CDR3 is CASSLMAGRYNEQFF. CDR3 in DNA: TGTGCCAGCAGCTTAATGGCGGGAAGGTACAATGAGCAGTTCTTC.

This chain connects TRBV11-3 to TRBJ2-2, with 9 bases identical to TRBD1. The V gene's germline CDR1 is SGHNT and CDR2 YENEEA. With V trimmed by 5 bases and J by 4 bases, 5 bases remained unmatched. The CDR3 runs 15 residues. DNA for the CDR3: TGTGCCAGCAGCCCCCGGGACAGGGTCACCGGGGAGCTGTTTTTT. This encodes CASSPRDRVTGELFF.

This clone was observed a handful of times. This chain connects TRBV5-1 to TRBJ1-1, with D unresolved. V was clipped by 0 bases and J by 0 bases, with 9 bases between them. There are 15 residues in the CDR3. Germline CDR1 and CDR2: SGHRS and YFSETQ. DNA of the CDR3: TGCGCCAGCAGCTTGGGAGGTTACATGAACACTGAAGCTTTCTTT. This sequence encodes CASSLGGYMNTEAFF.

V usage is TRBV5-1 and J usage is TRBJ2-7; no firm D call. In germline, CDR1 is SGHRS, CDR2 YFSETQ. V was clipped by 0 bases and J by 2 bases, with 12 bases between them. This CDR3 has 15 amino acids. The CDR3 nucleotides are TGCGCCAGCAGCTTGGCCCCAGAACCACCCTACGAGCAGTACTTC. This gives the protein CASSLAPEPPYEQYF.

The chain recombines TRBV6-6 with TRBJ2-1; TRBD2 matches 11 bases. CDR1 and CDR2 (germline): MNHNY, SVGAGI (reference sequence). The ends lost 8 bases at V and 7 bases at J; junction bases unmatched: 10. The CDR3 is made up of 15 amino acids. CDR3 protein: CASSPLAGVRNEQFF. The CDR3 DNA sequence: TGTGCCAGCTCCCCACTAGCGGGAGTAAGAAATGAGCAGTTCTTC.

J is TRBJ2-3 and V is TRBV19; 13 bases are a match to TRBD2. The CDR3 has 16 residues. The trim removed 10 bases at V and 5 bases at J, leaving 12 bases unmatched. From germline, CDR1 is LNHDA and CDR2 SQIVND (reference sequence). The CDR3 region has the DNA TGTGCCACCCTAACAACGGGACTAGCGGGACGAGATACGCAGTATTTT. Amino acids: CATLTTGLAGRDTQYF.

The chain joins TRBV7-9 to TRBJ2-1; 9 nucleotides match TRBD2. Unmatched junction bases numbered 3, after V lost 2 bases and J lost 7 bases. The CDR3 runs 14 residues. Germline V gene lookup returns CDR1 SEHNR and CDR2 FQNEAQ (reference sequence). In nucleotides, the CDR3 is TGTGCCAGCAGCTTACCAGCGGGAGGAAATGAGCAGTTCTTC. Translated, it gives CASSLPAGGNEQFF. Supplemented by reference TRBV7-9 and TRBJ2-1, the full variable domain reads DTGVSQNPRHKITKRGQNVTFRCDPISEHNRLYWYRQTLGQGPEFLTYFQNEAQLEKSRLLSDRFSAERPKGSFSTLEIQRTEQGDSAMYLCASSLPAGGNEQFFGPGTRLTVL.

The rearrangement joins TRBV24-1 to TRBJ1-1; D is possibly TRBD1 (5 bases). Germline V gene data show CDR1 as KGHDR and CDR2 as SFDVKD. CDR3 size: 14 residues. The V and J ends lost 7 bases and 1 base respectively, with 12 bases between them. CDR3 bases: TGTGCCACCAGGAGGGGAGGGTCGAACACTGAAGCTTTCTTT. Translating gives CATRRGGSNTEAFF.

CDR3 DNA: TGTGCCAGCAGCCCTAGCGGGTCCTTAGGAACGCAGTATTTT. Amino acids: CASSPSGSLGTQYF. The rearrangement uses TRBV9 and TRBJ2-3; 8 bases line up with TRBD2. Unmatched junction bases numbered 10, after V lost 4 bases and J lost 9 bases. This CDR3 contains 14 residues. Germline values: CDR1 SGDLS, CDR2 YYNGEE.

The rearrangement joins TRBV7-6 to TRBJ1-1; D possibly corresponds to TRBD1 (5 bases). V shed 5 bases and J shed 5 bases, with 15 bases lying between them. The V gene's germline CDR1 is SGHVS and CDR2 FNYEAQ. This CDR3 has 14 residues. For the CDR3, the DNA is TGTGCCAGCAGCCGAGGTGGGGCGCTTACTGAAGCTTTCTTT. The encoded protein is CASSRGGALTEAFF.

The V call is TRBV11-2, the J call TRBJ1-6, with D uncertain. CDR3 length: 12 residues. CDR1 is SGHAT and CDR2 is FQNNGV in the germline V gene. Trimming pared 5 bases from V and 7 bases from J, leaving 6 bases between. The CDR3 reads CASSLRNSPLHF. Here the CDR3 DNA reads TGTGCCAGCAGCCTGAGAAATTCACCCCTCCACTTT.

The chain is built from TRBV9 and TRBJ1-6, with D possibly matching TRBD1 (6 bases). Germline assignment: CDR1 SGDLS and CDR2 YYNGEE. The CDR3 is made up of 16 amino acids. The V end was cut by 4 bases, the J end by 6 bases, with 17 bases between. In nucleotides, the CDR3 is TGTGCCAGCAGCCTCCCCCGGGGACACACTAATTCACCCCTCCACTTT. As protein: CASSLPRGHTNSPLHF.

The V gene is TRBV3-1 (or the pseudogene TRBV3-2), the J gene TRBJ2-4, with 8 nucleotides matching TRBD1. V lost 2 bases, J lost 5 bases, and 8 bases stayed unmatched. The CDR3 has 16 amino acids. From germline, CDR1 is LGHDT and CDR2 YNNKEL (reference sequence). The CDR3 protein is CASSQIPGQVENIQYF. In DNA, the CDR3 is TGTGCCAGCAGCCAAATACCGGGACAGGTCGAAAACATTCAGTACTTC.

The V call is TRBV5-6, the J call TRBJ2-1; TRBD2 matches at 10 bases. The CDR3 has 15 residues. J lost 8 bases, V lost 4 bases, and 9 bases had no gene match. Germline V CDR1 and CDR2: SGHDT, YYEEEE. This CDR3 reads CASSRLAGFVDEQFF. DNA of the CDR3: TGTGCCAGCAGCAGACTAGCGGGTTTCGTCGATGAGCAGTTCTTC.

The sample holds one count of this clone. The genes are TRBV14 and TRBJ1-1; D perhaps matches TRBD1 (6 bases). The V end was cut by 2 bases, the J end by 4 bases, with 8 bases between. The length of the CDR3 is 13 residues. From germline, CDR1 is SGHDN and CDR2 FVKESK. The CDR3 sequence: CASSQLRGTEAFF. CDR3 in DNA: TGTGCCAGCAGCCAACTCAGGGGCACTGAAGCTTTCTTT. Combining the CDR3 with reference TRBV14 and TRBJ1-1 gives the whole variable domain EAGVTQFPSHSVIEKGQTVTLRCDPISGHDNLYWYRRVMGKEIKFLLHFVKESKQDESGMPNNRFLAERTGGTYSTLKVQPAELEDSGVYFCASSQLRGTEAFFGQGTRLTVV.

The gene calls are TRBV9 and TRBJ1-3; D not resolved. This CDR3 spans 15 amino acids. Germline V gene data show CDR1 as SGDLS and CDR2 as YYNGEE. The ends were cut back, 0 bases at V and 0 bases at J, with 7 bases in the middle. CDR3 sequence reads: CASSVGASSGNTIYF. Here the CDR3 DNA reads TGTGCCAGCAGCGTAGGGGCGTCCTCTGGAAACACCATATATTTT.

CDR3 amino acids: CASSGTRETQYF. CDR3 DNA: TGTGCCAGTAGTGGGACTAGAGAGACCCAGTACTTC. The chain joins TRBV19 to TRBJ2-5; 8 positions match TRBD2. Germline V CDR1 and CDR2: LNHDA, SQIVND (reference sequence). Trimming removed 5 bases from V and 4 bases from J; junction bases left unmatched: 0. The CDR3 is 12 amino acids.

The chain links TRBV24-1 to TRBJ1-2; 11 nucleotides line up with TRBD1. Germline CDR1 reads KGHDR; CDR2 reads SFDVKD. The V and J ends lost 2 bases and 2 bases, in that order; junction bases with no gene match: 6. CDR3 length equals 17 residues. CDR3 nucleotide sequence: TGTGCCACCAGTGATTCATATGGGACAGGGGGGAACTATGGCTACACCTTC. It is translated as CATSDSYGTGGNYGYTF.

The chain combines TRBV19 with TRBJ1-3; unclear D gene. CDR1 and CDR2 from the germline V gene are LNHDA and SQIVND (reference sequence). The CDR3 is 12 residues long. Trimming shortened V by 7 bases and J by 2 bases, and 6 bases separated the two germline ends. As DNA, the CDR3 is TGTGCCAGTATAAATCCTGGAAACACCATATATTTT. Translated, it gives CASINPGNTIYF.

The rearrangement joins TRBV24-1 to TRBJ2-7; D is undetermined. The CDR3 is made up of 13 amino acids. CDR1 and CDR2 from the germline V gene are KGHDR and SFDVKD. V was shortened by 0 bases and J by 6 bases, with 8 bases between the two germline ends. CDR3 in amino acids: CATSDLSGFEQYF. The CDR3 region has the DNA TGTGCCACCAGTGATTTGTCCGGTTTCGAGCAGTACTTC.

The CDR3 sequence is CAISEEGVGQYF. CDR3 nucleotide sequence: TGTGCCATCAGTGAGGAGGGGGTCGGGCAGTACTTC. This sequence joins TRBV10-3 and TRBJ2-7; weak D call: TRBD1 (6 bases). The CDR3 length is 12 residues. Between the trimmed V and J ends, which lost 2 bases and 9 bases, there was a span of 11 bases. Per germline, CDR1 ENHRY and CDR2 SYGVKD.

The chain couples TRBV5-1 to TRBJ1-1; 7 bases match TRBD1. The CDR3 totals 17 residues. The V segment lost 0 bases and the J segment 3 bases; nucleotides outside the gene matches: 11. From germline, CDR1 is SGHRS and CDR2 YFSETQ. CDR3 region: CASSLVAGAQGDTEAFF. The CDR3, as DNA: TGCGCCAGCAGCTTGGTGGCAGGGGCCCAGGGGGACACTGAAGCTTTCTTT.

This clone was seen a few times. This chain connects TRBV28 to TRBJ1-2; perhaps TRBD1 as D (6 bases). Trimming stripped 2 bases from V and 7 bases from J, with 11 bases between. The CDR3 is made up of 13 amino acids. The germline gives CDR1 MDHEN, CDR2 SYDVKM. CDR3 sequence: CASSLPQGGGYTF. CDR3 DNA sequence: TGTGCCAGCAGTTTACCACAGGGCGGTGGCTACACCTTC.

The chain joins TRBV3-1 (or the pseudogene TRBV3-2) to TRBJ2-7; D remains ambiguous. This CDR3 comprises 14 residues. CDR1 and CDR2 from the germline V gene are LGHDT and YNNKEL (reference sequence). V was cut by 3 bases and J by 4 bases, with 13 bases left in between. This chain's CDR3 is CASSQSATYYEQYF. Here the CDR3 DNA reads TGTGCCAGCAGCCAGTCCGCCACATATTACGAGCAGTACTTC.